This TCR beta chain was identified in a study of breast tumors, draining lymph nodes, adjacent tissues. Findings and caveats of the study: Luminal-like breast cancer showed significantly greater tumor-nontumor repertoire similarity than basal-like breast cancer did. Tumor TCR diversity was below lymph nodes but above nontumor tissue.

TCRdb reprocessed the multiplex PCR reads via MiXCR and lists one record per CDR3 protein. This repertoire shows around 130,000 distinct CDR3 sequences, around a third found once; its top ten account for around 2.3%. This clonotype was found many times. Its antigen is unidentified. Axillary draining lymph nodes of breast cancer patients supplied the node samples. The source is a female donor with breast cancer. Some clones in this sample may be carry-over from other donors' samples. Material for sequencing was axillary lymph node tissue.

The CDR3: CASTTQGSYNSPLHF. The CDR3 coding sequence is TGTGCCAGCACCACACAGGGGTCCTATAATTCACCCCTCCACTTT. V is TRBV4-2 and J is TRBJ1-6; the match to TRBD1 covers 7 bases. The CDR3 consists of 15 residues. The trim removed 7 bases at V and 1 base at J, leaving 4 bases unmatched. Germline values: CDR1 LGHNA, CDR2 YNFKEQ.